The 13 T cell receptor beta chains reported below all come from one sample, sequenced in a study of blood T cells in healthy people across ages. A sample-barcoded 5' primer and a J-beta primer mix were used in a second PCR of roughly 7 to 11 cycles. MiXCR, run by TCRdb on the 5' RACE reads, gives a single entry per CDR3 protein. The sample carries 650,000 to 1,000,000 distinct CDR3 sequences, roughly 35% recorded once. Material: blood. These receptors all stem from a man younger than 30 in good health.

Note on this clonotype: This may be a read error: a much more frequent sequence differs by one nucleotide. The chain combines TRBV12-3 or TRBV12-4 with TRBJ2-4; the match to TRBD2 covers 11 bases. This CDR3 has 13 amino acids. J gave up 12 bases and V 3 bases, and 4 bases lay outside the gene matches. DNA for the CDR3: TGTGCCAGCAGTTTGGCTAGCGGGGGGTCTCAGTACTTC. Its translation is CASSLASGGSQYF.

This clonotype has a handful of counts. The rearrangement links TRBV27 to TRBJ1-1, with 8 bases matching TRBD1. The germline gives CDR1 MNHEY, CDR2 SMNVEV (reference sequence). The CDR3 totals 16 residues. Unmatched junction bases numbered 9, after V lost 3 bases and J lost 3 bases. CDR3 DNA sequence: TGTGCCAGCAGTTTTACTCAGGGGGCTGTTTACACTGAAGCTTTCTTT. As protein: CASSFTQGAVYTEAFF.

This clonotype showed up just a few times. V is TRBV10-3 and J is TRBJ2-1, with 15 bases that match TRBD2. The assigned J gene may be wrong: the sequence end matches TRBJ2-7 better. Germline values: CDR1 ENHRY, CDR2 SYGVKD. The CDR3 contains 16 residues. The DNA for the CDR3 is TGTGCCATCAGGGGGACTAGCGGGGGGTCCTACAATGAGCAGTACTTC. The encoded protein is CAIRGTSGGSYNEQYF.

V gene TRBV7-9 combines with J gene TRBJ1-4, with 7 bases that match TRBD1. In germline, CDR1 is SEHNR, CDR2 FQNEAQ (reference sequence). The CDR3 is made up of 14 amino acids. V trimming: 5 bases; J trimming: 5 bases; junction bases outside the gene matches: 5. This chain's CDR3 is CASSALQGNEKLFF. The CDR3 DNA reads TGTGCCAGCAGCGCACTACAGGGGAATGAAAAACTGTTTTTT.

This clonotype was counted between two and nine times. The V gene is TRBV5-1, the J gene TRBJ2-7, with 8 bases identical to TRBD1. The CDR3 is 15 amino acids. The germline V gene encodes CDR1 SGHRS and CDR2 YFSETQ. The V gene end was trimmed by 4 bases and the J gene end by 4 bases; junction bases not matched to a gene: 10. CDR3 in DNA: TGCGCCAGCAGCCTACCTGACAGGGGAGATTACGAGCAGTACTTC. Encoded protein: CASSLPDRGDYEQYF.

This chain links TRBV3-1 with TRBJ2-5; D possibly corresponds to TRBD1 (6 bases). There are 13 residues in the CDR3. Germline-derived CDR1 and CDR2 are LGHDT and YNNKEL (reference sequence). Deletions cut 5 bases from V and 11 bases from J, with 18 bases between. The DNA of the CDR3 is TGTGCCAGCAGCTCAGGGGTTAGGGATGAGCAGTACTTC. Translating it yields CASSSGVRDEQYF.

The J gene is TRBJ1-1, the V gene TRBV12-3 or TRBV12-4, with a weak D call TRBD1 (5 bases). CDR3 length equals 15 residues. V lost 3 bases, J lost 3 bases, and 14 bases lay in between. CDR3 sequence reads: CASSFLGEEDTEAFF. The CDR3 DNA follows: TGTGCCAGCAGTTTTTTGGGGGAGGAAGACACTGAAGCTTTCTTT.

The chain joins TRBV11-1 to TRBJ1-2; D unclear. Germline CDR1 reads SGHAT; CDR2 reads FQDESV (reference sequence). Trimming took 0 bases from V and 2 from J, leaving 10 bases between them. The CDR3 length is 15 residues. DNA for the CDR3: TGTGCCAGCAGCTTAGCGCGCGGGAGCAACTATGGCTACACCTTC. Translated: CASSLARGSNYGYTF.

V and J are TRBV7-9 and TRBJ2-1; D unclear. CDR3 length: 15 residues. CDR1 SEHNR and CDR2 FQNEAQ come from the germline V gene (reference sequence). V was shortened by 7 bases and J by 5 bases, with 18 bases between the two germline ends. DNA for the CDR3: TGTGCCAGCAACCCGATCCGGACCACACACAATGAGCAGTTCTTC. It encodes CASNPIRTTHNEQFF. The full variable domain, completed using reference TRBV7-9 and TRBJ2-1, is DTGVSQNPRHKITKRGQNVTFRCDPISEHNRLYWYRQTLGQGPEFLTYFQNEAQLEKSRLLSDRFSAERPKGSFSTLEIQRTEQGDSAMYLCASNPIRTTHNEQFFGPGTRLTVL.

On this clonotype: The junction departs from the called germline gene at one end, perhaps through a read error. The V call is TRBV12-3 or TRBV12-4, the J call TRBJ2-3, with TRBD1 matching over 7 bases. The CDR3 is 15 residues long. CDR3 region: CASSPRGRSTDAQYF. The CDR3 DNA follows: TGTGCCAGCAGTCCTAGGGGGCGAAGCACAGATGCGCAGTATTTT.

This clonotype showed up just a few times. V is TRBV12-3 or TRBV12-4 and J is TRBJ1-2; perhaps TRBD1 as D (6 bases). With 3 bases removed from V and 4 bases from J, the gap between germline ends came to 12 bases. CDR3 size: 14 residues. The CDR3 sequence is CASSFGGQFYGYTF. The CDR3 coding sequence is TGTGCCAGCAGTTTTGGAGGACAGTTCTATGGCTACACCTTC.

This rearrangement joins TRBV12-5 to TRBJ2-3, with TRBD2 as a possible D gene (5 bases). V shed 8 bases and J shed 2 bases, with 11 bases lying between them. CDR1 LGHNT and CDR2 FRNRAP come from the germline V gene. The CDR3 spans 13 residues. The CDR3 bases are TGTGCTAGTCTAGCAGACGACACAGATACGCAGTATTTT. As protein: CASLADDTDTQYF.

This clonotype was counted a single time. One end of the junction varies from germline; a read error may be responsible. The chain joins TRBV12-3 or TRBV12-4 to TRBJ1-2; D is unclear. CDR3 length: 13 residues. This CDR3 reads CASSVAQAAGYTF. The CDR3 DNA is TGTGCCAGCAGTGTAGCCCAGGCGGCCGGCTACACCTTC.